This T cell receptor beta chain was sequenced for a study of T cells of healthy individuals (dated by TCRdb to about 2018). In this sample, this clonotype turned up a few times. The target of this receptor is not known. Per-base quality was not reported, and no clone a single base away is much larger than it. From the germline V gene (reference sequence), CDR1 is DFQATT and CDR2 is SNEGSKA. Measured from the cysteine to the phenylalanine, the CDR3 is 15 residues long. Only the CDR3 region is kept as DNA, spanning 45 bases read in frame from base 1. For this chain, trimming is 2 bases at the V end and 3 bases at the J end, and the number of junction bases without a gene match is 8. Libraries were made using 5' RACE. Instrument on record: Illumina MiSeq. TCRdb reworked the public reads: Q25 trimming with fastp, MiXCR clone assembly, productive beta chains retained. Every distinct CDR3 protein forms one entry, paired with its most common genes and DNA. This sample has more than 60,000 distinct CDR3 sequences in its table, and 15% to 20% of those were observed once. The leading ten clones occupy around 5% of the sample.

This TCR derives from a human donor in good health. The rearrangement combines TRBV20-1 with TRBJ2-7, with 9 middle bases fitting TRBD2. For the CDR3, the sequence is CSARQLAGINYEQYF. Read as DNA, the sequence is TGCAGTGCTAGACAGCTAGCGGGAATAAACTACGAGCAGTACTTC.